A selection of T cell receptor beta chains follows, all from one sample in a study of technical replicates of blood from several donors. Only in-frame clones appear in the TCRdb table, and some are missing; sequencing was by immunoSEQ multiplex PCR. The data contain tens of thousands of clones, approximately 94% of them singletons. The sequenced material came from T cells isolated from PBMCs. These receptors all stem from a human donor in good health. The CDR3 runs from the conserved cysteine through the conserved F or W. D genes are given only for firm matches. Expanded clones get a size class; other rows say once, few or many, or leave the size out.

NA,TRBV14,TRBD1,TRBJ2-1,CASSLDRGLSHDEQFF,TGTGCCAGCAGTCTCGACAGGGGGCTGTCACATGATGAGCAGTTCTTC
NA,TRBV6-1,TRBD2,TRBJ2-5,CASSVTSGGLQETQYF,TGTGCCAGCAGTGTCACTAGCGGGGGGCTCCAAGAGACCCAGTACTTC
NA,TRBV7-9,NA,TRBJ1-1,CASSLVSGGTEAFF,TGTGCCAGCAGCTTAGTTTCCGGGGGGACTGAAGCTTTCTTT
NA,TRBV2,NA,TRBJ1-4,CASSEGGKNEKLFF,TGTGCCAGCAGTGAGGGGGGGAAAAATGAAAAACTGTTTTTT
NA,TRBV2,NA,TRBJ2-7,CASSEGRAGFTYEQYF,TGTGCCAGCAGTGAAGGGAGGGCGGGTTTTACCTACGAGCAGTACTTC
NA,TRBV13,NA,TRBJ2-5,CASSLPGEEETQYF,TGTGCCAGCAGCTTACCGGGGGAGGAAGAGACCCAGTACTTC
NA,TRBV5-6,NA,TRBJ1-5,CASSLATGGDYDNQPQHF,TGTGCCAGCAGCTTGGCGACGGGGGGGGACTATGACAATCAGCCCCAGCATTTT
NA,TRBV29-1,TRBD1,TRBJ2-1,CSVNSWVGTGDDEQFF,TGCAGCGTTAATTCGTGGGTAGGGACAGGGGATGATGAGCAGTTCTTC
NA,TRBV5-1,TRBD1,TRBJ1-6,CASSPDTGGYNSPLHF,TGCGCCAGCAGCCCCGACACAGGGGGTTATAATTCACCCCTCCACTTT
NA,TRBV19,TRBD1,TRBJ2-7,CASRKTGGPYEQYF,TGTGCCAGTAGAAAAACAGGGGGTCCCTACGAGCAGTACTTC
NA,TRBV5-1,TRBD2,TRBJ2-2,CASKTWGGTGELFF,TGCGCCAGCAAAACGTGGGGGGGCACCGGGGAGCTGTTTTTT
NA,TRBV6-1,TRBD1,TRBJ1-5,CASRGTGSQPQHF,TGTGCCAGCAGGGGGACAGGTTCGCAGCCCCAGCATTTT
NA,TRBV30,NA,TRBJ2-7,CAWSWGDPYEQYF,TGTGCCTGGAGTTGGGGGGACCCCTACGAGCAGTACTTC
NA,TRBV19,NA,TRBJ2-1,CASSPGAYNEQFF,TGTGCCAGCTCACCAGGGGCCTACAATGAGCAGTTCTTC
NA,TRBV5-1,NA,TRBJ2-1,CASSALLGPTGSNEQFF,TGCGCCAGCAGCGCTCTCTTGGGGCCCACCGGTTCCAATGAGCAGTTCTTC
NA,TRBV5-4,TRBD1,TRBJ2-7,CASSSGTGSFYEQYF,TGTGCCAGCAGCTCCGGGACAGGATCCTTCTACGAGCAGTACTTC
NA,TRBV12-5,TRBD1,TRBJ2-1,CASGPAQGANSYNEQFF,TGTGCTAGTGGTCCGGCACAGGGGGCTAACTCCTACAATGAGCAGTTCTTC
NA,TRBV4-1,NA,TRBJ2-6,CASSQTNRQSGANVLTF,TGCGCCAGCAGCCAGACCAACCGACAGTCTGGGGCCAACGTCCTGACTTTC
NA,TRBV6-1,NA,TRBJ1-5,CASSDWANQPQHF,TGTGCCAGCAGTGATTGGGCAAATCAGCCCCAGCATTTT
once,TRBV25-1,TRBD2,TRBJ2-1,CASSVTSERSYNEQFF,TGTGCCAGCAGTGTTACTAGCGAACGCTCCTACAATGAGCAGTTCTTC
NA,TRBV10-2,TRBD2,TRBJ2-7,CATHYTGGGGREQYF,TGCGCCACTCACTACACCGGGGGGGGAGGGCGCGAGCAGTACTTC
NA,TRBV28,TRBD2,TRBJ2-7,CASSPTWTSDYYEQYF,TGTGCCAGCAGTCCAACTTGGACTAGCGATTACTACGAGCAGTACTTC
NA,TRBV2,TRBD2,TRBJ2-1,CATRGGSSYNEQFF,TGTGCTACCCGGGGGGGGAGCTCCTACAATGAGCAGTTCTTC
once,TRBV4-1,NA,TRBJ2-1,CASSQGPRRGQNYNEQFF,TGCGCCAGCAGCCAAGGCCCTCGGAGGGGACAGAACTACAATGAGCAGTTCTTC
NA,TRBV6-5,NA,TRBJ2-2,CASSYAVGAGELFF,TGTGCCAGCAGTTATGCAGTGGGCGCCGGGGAGCTGTTTTTT
NA,TRBV2,NA,TRBJ2-3,CASTTGPSTDTQYF,TGTGCCAGCACGACAGGCCCTAGCACAGATACGCAGTATTTT
NA,TRBV28,NA,TRBJ1-4,CASSPVSRGTNEKLFF,TGTGCCAGCAGCCCCGTCTCCAGGGGAACTAATGAAAAACTGTTTTTT
NA,TRBV19,TRBD1,TRBJ1-1,CASSMTGGNTEAFF,TGTGCCAGTAGTATGACAGGGGGGAACACTGAAGCTTTCTTT
NA,TRBV5-1,TRBD1,TRBJ2-1,CASSSTMDREVYNEQFF,TGCGCCAGCAGCTCCACGATGGACAGGGAAGTTTACAATGAGCAGTTCTTC
NA,TRBV29-1,NA,TRBJ1-5,CSVGLSREQPQHF,TGCAGCGTTGGGCTTTCACGGGAGCAGCCCCAGCATTTT
NA,TRBV5-4,NA,TRBJ2-7,CASSLDGSAYEQYF,TGTGCCAGCAGCTTGGATGGCAGTGCCTACGAGCAGTACTTC
NA,TRBV11-3,TRBD1,TRBJ1-6,CASSERTGGSPLHF,TGTGCCAGCAGCGAGAGGACAGGTGGTTCACCCCTCCACTTT
NA,TRBV5-5,TRBD1,TRBJ1-1,CASSLWDSEAFF,TGTGCCAGCAGCTTGTGGGACAGTGAAGCTTTCTTT
few,TRBV29-1,TRBD1,TRBJ1-1,CSVDTGVGAFF,TGCAGCGTGGATACAGGGGTGGGAGCTTTCTTT
NA,TRBV5-8,NA,TRBJ2-7,CASSSKLTISSYEQYF,TGTGCCAGCAGCTCAAAACTAACAATTAGCTCCTACGAGCAGTACTTC
NA,TRBV14,TRBD1,TRBJ1-4,CASSKRGLVGTGSTNEKLFF,TGTGCCAGCAGCAAAAGGGGCCTAGTAGGGACAGGGTCTACTAATGAAAAACTGTTTTTT
NA,TRBV29-1,NA,TRBJ2-7,CSATPVGPLDEQYF,TGCAGCGCCACGCCGGTGGGGCCGCTGGACGAGCAGTACTTC
NA,TRBV25-1,TRBD1,TRBJ2-7,CASSVAGTGSYEQYF,TGTGCCAGCAGTGTAGCCGGGACAGGGTCTTACGAGCAGTACTTC
NA,TRBV5-1,TRBD1,TRBJ1-6,CASSTGQGGSYNSPLHF,TGCGCCAGCAGCACTGGACAGGGCGGCTCCTATAATTCACCCCTCCACTTT
NA,TRBV9,NA,TRBJ1-4,CASSVLGGLGEKLFF,TGTGCCAGCAGCGTATTGGGGGGGCTCGGAGAAAAACTGTTTTTT
NA,TRBV4-1,NA,TRBJ2-7,CASSQDKRGPEQYF,TGCGCCAGCAGCCAAGACAAGAGAGGGCCGGAGCAGTACTTC
once,TRBV29-1,TRBD1,TRBJ2-2,CSAAGGPNTGELFF,TGCAGCGCCGCAGGGGGCCCGAACACCGGGGAGCTGTTTTTT
NA,TRBV6-1,NA,TRBJ2-3,CASSEKRGSWTMSTDTQYF,TGTGCCAGCAGTGAAAAGAGAGGGTCGTGGACCATGAGCACAGATACGCAGTATTTT
NA,TRBV6-6,NA,TRBJ2-7,CASSYSNQGSYEQYF,TGTGCCAGCAGTTACTCGAATCAGGGGTCCTACGAGCAGTACTTC
NA,TRBV5-3,TRBD1,TRBJ1-1,CARSLGRGPNTEAFF,TGTGCCAGAAGCTTAGGTAGGGGGCCTAACACTGAAGCTTTCTTT
NA,TRBV16,NA,TRBJ2-5,CASSPRYGDQETQYF,TGTGCCAGCAGTCCCCGCTATGGAGACCAAGAGACCCAGTACTTC